A single sample is the source of the 29 T cell receptor beta chains below, sequenced in a study of blood T cell repertoires in COVID-19. Clones were sequenced by immunoSEQ multiplex PCR, and TCRdb holds only the in-frame ones, with some missing. This sample has around 94,000 clones, with approximately 84% found just once. The sample consisted of peripheral blood. The receptors come from a human donor in a cohort sampled during active COVID-19.

V gene TRBV5-4 combines with J gene TRBJ2-7, with 13 positions matching TRBD2. There are 15 residues in the CDR3. From germline, CDR1 is SGHNT and CDR2 YYREEE (reference sequence). J lost 4 bases, V lost 3 bases, and 4 bases had no gene match. The CDR3 spells CASSSGLAGTYEQYF. The CDR3 nucleotides are TGTGCCAGCAGCTCGGGACTAGCGGGGACTTACGAGCAGTACTTC.

The rearrangement links TRBV6-6 to TRBJ2-3, with 10 bases matching TRBD2. The CDR3 has 13 amino acids. The germline V gene encodes CDR1 MNHNY and CDR2 SVGAGI (reference sequence). The junction had 6 bases not matched to a gene; V was cut back by 5 bases and J by 10 bases. The CDR3 DNA sequence: TGTGCCAGCAGTACCTCTAGCGGGGGTTCGCAGTATTTT. Amino acid sequence: CASSTSSGGSQYF.

This clone was counted a few times. This likely comes from a read error, as the CDR3 has no conserved phenylalanine or tryptophan at its end. The DNA is left out, because the CDR3 cannot be placed on it with certainty; the CDR3 is given as TCRdb lists it. V usage is TRBV18 and J usage is TRBJ1-6; no DNA check was done on the table's D call, TRBD1. The CDR3 spans 13 residues, counting both ends. The germline gives CDR1 KGHSH, CDR2 LQKENI. The CDR3 here is CASSPLKGTGGDV.

The rearrangement joins TRBV9 to TRBJ1-2, with TRBD1 identical over 7 bases. CDR1 SGDLS and CDR2 YYNGEE come from the germline V gene. The V and J ends lost 3 bases and 4 bases, in that order; junction bases with no gene match: 9. CDR3 size: 15 residues. The CDR3, as DNA: TGTGCCAGCAGCGATTCGACAGGGAAGCCCTATGGCTACACCTTC. Translated, it gives CASSDSTGKPYGYTF.

The chain joins TRBV4-3 to TRBJ2-1; D perhaps matches TRBD2 (6 bases). Germline V gene sequence: CDR1 LGHNA, CDR2 YSLEER. CDR3 size: 18 residues. V gave up 0 bases and J gave up 0 bases, with 15 bases separating them. CDR3 sequence reads: CASSQDPRGTSSYNEQFF. CDR3 nucleotide sequence: TGCGCCAGCAGCCAAGATCCCCGCGGGACCAGCTCCTACAATGAGCAGTTCTTC.

The rearrangement links TRBV19 to TRBJ1-2, with 11 nucleotides matching TRBD1. With V trimmed by 5 bases and J by 8 bases, 7 bases remained unmatched. The CDR3 spans 14 residues. CDR1 LNHDA and CDR2 SQIVND come from the germline V gene (reference sequence). The CDR3 loop reads CASSGKGQGEGYTF. In DNA, the CDR3 is TGTGCCAGTAGTGGGAAGGGACAGGGGGAAGGCTACACCTTC. The complete variable domain, with remaining parts taken from reference TRBV19 and TRBJ1-2, reads DGGITQSPKYLFRKEGQNVTLSCEQNLNHDAMYWYRQDPGQGLRLIYYSQIVNDFQKGDIAEGYSVSREKKESFPLTVTSAQKNPTAFYLCASSGKGQGEGYTFGSGTRLTVV.

The rearrangement joins TRBV2 to TRBJ1-5; D is unresolved. V dropped 3 bases and J dropped 6 bases, with 12 bases sitting between them. There are 14 residues in the CDR3. Germline CDR1 SNHLY, CDR2 FYNNEI. The CDR3 reads CASSEYGDTQPQHF. In DNA, the CDR3 is TGTGCCAGCAGTGAGTACGGGGATACTCAGCCCCAGCATTTT.

Remarks on this clone: Other nucleotide sequences in the sample specify the same CDR3. J is TRBJ1-5 and V is TRBV7-2, with D perhaps TRBD1 (5 bases). This CDR3 is 15 amino acids long. Trimming left V 1 base short and J 7 bases short, with 14 bases between. Germline V gene lookup returns CDR1 SGHTA and CDR2 FQGNSA. CDR3 in amino acids: CASSLGVREGQPQHF. In DNA, the CDR3 is TGTGCCAGCAGCTTAGGTGTCAGGGAGGGGCAGCCCCAGCATTTT.

The V call is TRBV18, the J call TRBJ2-7; D gene ambiguous. Germline V gene sequence: CDR1 KGHSH, CDR2 LQKENI. The CDR3 has 14 residues. The V end was cut by 3 bases, the J end by 0 bases, with 9 bases between. CDR3 nucleotide sequence: TGTGCCAGCTCACCTAGCTTGGACTCCTACGAGCAGTACTTC. Translation: CASSPSLDSYEQYF.

This chain connects TRBV5-1 to TRBJ2-1; D gene unclear. V lost 7 bases and J 7 bases, leaving 15 bases between the germline ends. Germline CDR1 SGHRS, CDR2 YFSETQ. The length of the CDR3 is 13 residues. The CDR3 DNA sequence: TGCGCCAGCTCGCAGGTCAGTCGGAATGAGCAGTTCTTC. Its protein is CASSQVSRNEQFF.

The V call is TRBV6-2 or TRBV6-3, the J call TRBJ2-7; no reliable D call. CDR1 and CDR2 (germline): MNHEY, SVGEGT. V was pared by 2 bases and J by 0 bases, with 17 bases between. This CDR3 has 17 residues. The CDR3 protein is CASSYPPARINSYEQYF. DNA for the CDR3: TGTGCCAGCAGTTACCCCCCCGCCAGGATCAACTCCTACGAGCAGTACTTC.

The chain is built from TRBV6-6 and TRBJ1-5, with D tentatively TRBD1 (5 bases). Germline V gene data show CDR1 as MNHNY and CDR2 as SVGAGI (reference sequence). V shed 5 bases and J shed 1 base, with 12 bases lying between them. This CDR3 is 15 amino acids long. CDR3 DNA sequence: TGTGCCAGCAGTCGAGACGACAGAAGCAATCAGCCCCAGCATTTT. As protein: CASSRDDRSNQPQHF.

V gene TRBV4-3 combines with J gene TRBJ2-1, with D tentatively TRBD1 (6 bases). Germline V gives CDR1 LGHNA, CDR2 YSLEER. The CDR3 contains 16 residues. Trimming took 0 bases from V and 1 from J, leaving 10 bases between them. The CDR3 spells CASSQDVTGSYNEQFF. CDR3 nucleotide sequence: TGCGCCAGCAGCCAAGATGTCACAGGGTCCTACAATGAGCAGTTCTTC.

The V gene is TRBV6-5, the J gene TRBJ1-2; maybe TRBD1 (5 bases). The germline gives CDR1 MNHEY, CDR2 SVGAGI. This CDR3 has 14 residues. V lost 2 bases and J lost 7, with 14 bases in between. The CDR3 is CASSYVGGSPGYTF. For the CDR3, the DNA is TGTGCCAGCAGTTACGTTGGGGGGAGTCCTGGCTACACCTTC.

On this clone itself: Germline is not matched at one junction end, which may reflect a read error. The V and J genes are TRBV7-2 and TRBJ2-4; D remains unclear. Germline CDR1 reads SGHTA; CDR2 reads FQGNSA. This CDR3 has 14 residues. CDR3 DNA: TGTGCCAGCAACTTAGGGCCGAACGGGAACATTCAGTACTTC. It translates to CASNLGPNGNIQYF.

The rearrangement links TRBV6-1 to TRBJ2-3, with D maybe TRBD2 (5 bases). V lost 0 bases, J lost 4 bases, and 14 bases lay in between. Germline V lookup: CDR1 MNHNS, CDR2 SASEGT. CDR3 length equals 16 residues. CDR3 sequence reads: CASSEAPSFSADTQYF. The CDR3 bases are TGTGCCAGCAGTGAAGCCCCTAGCTTCTCCGCAGATACGCAGTATTTT.

The chain has TRBV28 and TRBJ2-6, with D maybe TRBD1 (5 bases). CDR3 length: 18 amino acids. V was clipped by 2 bases and J by 0 bases, with 14 bases between them. CDR1 is MDHEN and CDR2 is SYDVKM in the germline V gene. The CDR3: CASSLIQGVLSGANVLTF. The CDR3 coding sequence is TGTGCCAGCAGTTTAATCCAGGGCGTACTCTCTGGGGCCAACGTCCTGACTTTC.

The chain recombines TRBV5-4 with TRBJ2-7; perhaps TRBD2 as D (6 bases). There are 16 residues in the CDR3. Between the trimmed V and J ends, which lost 0 bases and 3 bases, there was a span of 16 bases. Germline V gene sequence: CDR1 SGHNT, CDR2 YYREEE (reference sequence). CDR3 nucleotide sequence: TGTGCCAGCAGCTTGGGACGGAGGGGAAGCGACTACGAGCAGTACTTC. Protein: CASSLGRRGSDYEQYF.

V is TRBV12-3 or TRBV12-4 and J is TRBJ1-5; weak D call: TRBD1 (5 bases). The CDR3 has 13 amino acids. The germline V and J ends were trimmed by 8 bases and 7 bases, with 15 bases remaining between them. The CDR3 bases are TGTGCCAGCCGGCGGGGGAAAGACCAGCCCCAGCATTTT. Translating it yields CASRRGKDQPQHF.

This chain joins TRBV6-1 and TRBJ2-1; TRBD2 aligns across 8 bases. Germline trimming cut 1 base from V and 6 bases from J; bases unmatched to any gene: 5. Per germline, CDR1 MNHNS and CDR2 SASEGT. This CDR3 spans 15 amino acids. In DNA form, the CDR3 reads TGTGCCAGCAGTGAAGAGTCGGGGGGGAGCAATGAGCAGTTCTTC. Translation gives CASSEESGGSNEQFF.

The chain recombines TRBV29-1 with TRBJ2-2, with D possibly TRBD2 on 6 matching bases. This CDR3 spans 12 amino acids. Per the germline V gene, CDR1 is SQVTM and CDR2 is ANQGSEA. CDR3 amino acids: CSSAWGDGELFF. The CDR3 region has the DNA TGCAGTTCTGCGTGGGGGGACGGGGAGCTGTTTTTT.

This clone was counted a few times. This rearrangement joins TRBV5-6 to TRBJ2-7, with 8 bases identical to TRBD2. This CDR3 comprises 14 residues. With 0 bases clipped from V and 3 bases from J, the junction kept 2 bases outside the gene matches. Per the germline V gene, CDR1 is SGHDT and CDR2 is YYEEEE. The CDR3 protein is CASSLASGLYEQYF. CDR3 DNA: TGTGCCAGCAGCTTGGCTAGCGGGCTCTACGAGCAGTACTTC.

The chain links TRBV7-3 to TRBJ2-1; 11 bases map to TRBD2. Germline trimming cut 2 bases from V and 4 bases from J; bases unmatched to any gene: 4. CDR3 length equals 16 residues. In germline, CDR1 is SGHTA, CDR2 FQGTGA. The DNA of the CDR3 is TGTGCCAGCAGCTTAGGGAGACTAGCGGGGTACAATGAGCAGTTCTTC. This encodes CASSLGRLAGYNEQFF.

The CDR3 loop reads CASSLDRVFGNTIYF. CDR3 in DNA: TGTGCCAGCAGCTTAGACCGGGTATTCGGAAACACCATATATTTT. V and J are TRBV11-2 and TRBJ1-3, with D uncertain. The germline V gene has CDR1 SGHAT and CDR2 FQNNGV. This CDR3 is built from 15 residues. V was clipped by 0 bases and J by 4 bases, with 10 bases between them.

The chain has TRBV6-2 or TRBV6-3 and TRBJ1-4; no firm D call. Germline V gene lookup returns CDR1 MNHEY and CDR2 SVGEGT. This CDR3 has 13 amino acids. V gave up 5 bases and J gave up 5 bases, with 9 bases separating them. The CDR3 region is CASSLVRNEKLFF. The DNA for the CDR3 is TGTGCCAGCAGTCTAGTCCGGAATGAAAAACTGTTTTTT.

This sequence joins TRBV3-1 (or the pseudogene TRBV3-2) and TRBJ2-2; tentatively, D is TRBD1 (6 bases). The CDR3 extends over 13 amino acids. Per the germline V gene, CDR1 is LGHDT and CDR2 is YNNKEL (reference sequence). Between the trimmed V and J ends, which lost 2 bases and 7 bases, there was a span of 8 bases. The CDR3 nucleotides are TGTGCCAGCAGCCAACAGGGGATCGGGGAGCTGTTTTTT. It is translated as CASSQQGIGELFF.

J is TRBJ2-3 and V is TRBV5-6, with D possibly being TRBD2 (7 bases). Per the germline V gene, CDR1 is SGHDT and CDR2 is YYEEEE. V lost 3 bases to trimming and J lost 4 bases, with 18 bases between them. This CDR3 is built from 16 residues. The CDR3: CASSSGWWGGADTQYF. The CDR3 DNA reads TGTGCCAGCAGCTCGGGATGGTGGGGGGGCGCAGATACGCAGTATTTT.

This clone showed up just a few times. The J gene is TRBJ2-5, the V gene TRBV20-1; TRBD2 aligns across 9 bases. Losses at the gene ends were 3 bases for V and 5 bases for J; bases not matched to a gene: 19. CDR3 length: 18 amino acids. Germline CDR1 DFQATT, CDR2 SNEGSKA (reference sequence). This CDR3 is CSASRPGGGGGARETQYF. CDR3 bases: TGCAGTGCTAGTAGGCCAGGCGGTGGCGGGGGGGCCCGGGAGACCCAGTACTTC.

CDR3 amino acids: CASSGFARRQQTNYGYTF. In nucleotides, the CDR3 is TGCGCCAGCAGCGGATTTGCCCGAAGACAGCAAACTAACTATGGCTACACCTTC. The chain uses TRBV5-1 and TRBJ1-2; weak D call: TRBD1 (5 bases). The germline V and J ends were trimmed by 4 bases and 0 bases, with 22 bases remaining between them. The CDR3 loop spans 18 amino acids. Germline V gene sequence: CDR1 SGHRS, CDR2 YFSETQ.